This TCR beta chain was profiled in a study of shared clonotypes between healthy human individuals. Study details: Each donor had three CD4 naive, three CD4 memory, two CD8 naive and one CD8 memory plate.

TCRdb's table, derived via immunoSEQ multiplex PCR, lists solely in-frame clones and lacks some. The sample contains approximately 99,000 clones, around 68% of which appear only once. Specimen: memory CD8+ T cells sorted from blood. Specified subset: CD45RO+ cells pooled with CCR7-negative TemRA cells. This TCR was recovered from a woman aged 25 to 45 in good health.

Here the CDR3 reads CASSPTPRDRAGYTF. Here the CDR3 DNA reads TGTGCCAGCAGTCCTACCCCACGGGACAGGGCTGGCTACACCTTC. This sequence joins TRBV27 and TRBJ1-2; 9 positions agree with TRBD1. CDR3 length equals 15 residues. The germline V gene encodes CDR1 MNHEY and CDR2 SMNVEV (reference sequence). V lost 5 bases and J lost 7; bases outside the gene matches: 11.